This T cell receptor beta chain originates from a study of blood T cell repertoires in COVID-19. Looking at the study overall: The United States, Italy and Spain provided the acute and convalescent COVID-19 samples. The analysed material was cDNA or gDNA that came from T cells, B-cell-depleted T cells, or PBMCs.

The CDR3 is 13 residues long. Germline V gene data show CDR1 as SQVTM and CDR2 as ANQGSEA. V lost 3 bases, J lost 7 bases, and 14 bases lay in between. Those who participated ranged in age from roughly 18 to 100 years and resided in about two dozen US areas. Participant-reported clinical history was the basis for cohort assignment. Sequencing was performed with immunoSEQ multiplex PCR; in TCRdb, only in-frame clones are kept and a portion is missing. The sample yields around 500,000 clones, 70% to 90% seen once. This receptor was identified in a middle-aged woman who had recovered from COVID-19. Sequencing was performed on PBMCs or T cells enriched from blood (not recorded which). The chain couples TRBV29-1 to TRBJ2-3; TRBD1 is a possible D gene (5 bases). The CDR3 here is CSVDGQGVNTQYF. CDR3 sequence (DNA): TGCAGCGTTGATGGGCAGGGCGTGAATACGCAGTATTTT.